The next 23 T cell receptor beta chains were all read from a single sample in a study of response to subunit inactivated influenza vaccine. A single record per CDR3 protein comes from TCRdb applying MiXCR to the RT-PCR reads. Seen here are some 500,000 distinct CDR3 sequences, about 15% observed once, and the top ten hold roughly 3%. This sample comprised CD4+ T cells sorted from PBMCs, obtained approximately 25 months after vaccination. The origin of the receptors is a man aged 50 to 69 who received an inactivated influenza vaccine.

This clonotype came up a few times. The J gene is TRBJ2-1, the V gene TRBV29-1; D remains ambiguous. The CDR3 has 13 amino acids. Per germline, CDR1 SQVTM and CDR2 ANQGSEA. Trimming stripped 2 bases from V and 0 bases from J, with 5 bases between. DNA of the CDR3: TGCAGCGTTGAAAGGAGCTCCTACAATGAGCAGTTCTTC. Its protein product is CSVERSSYNEQFF.

This clonotype was observed a handful of times. This chain connects TRBV7-6 to TRBJ1-1; unclear D gene. This CDR3 comprises 13 residues. The ends were cut back, 3 bases at V and 2 bases at J, with 7 bases in the middle. Germline V gene lookup returns CDR1 SGHVS and CDR2 FNYEAQ. The DNA for the CDR3 is TGTGCCAGCAGCTTCTCTCCCAACACTGAAGCTTTCTTT. Protein product: CASSFSPNTEAFF. Full variable domain (remainder filled in from reference TRBV7-6 and TRBJ1-1): GAGVSQSPRYKVTKRGQDVALRCDPISGHVSLYWYRQALGQGPEFLTYFNYEAQQDKSGLPNDRFSAERPEGSISTLTIQRTEQRDSAMYRCASSFSPNTEAFFGQGTRLTVV.

This clonotype has just a few counts. The chain has TRBV10-3 and TRBJ2-2; the match to TRBD2 covers 8 bases. The CDR3 has 14 amino acids. Germline V gene data show CDR1 as ENHRY and CDR2 as SYGVKD. Trimming removed 6 bases from V and 7 bases from J; junction bases left unmatched: 7. The CDR3 spells CAIRNSGAGGELFF. The CDR3 DNA reads TGTGCCATCAGAAATAGCGGGGCTGGCGGGGAGCTGTTTTTT.

This clonotype was observed at least ten times. The chain is built from TRBV12-3 or TRBV12-4 and TRBJ2-2; 9 nucleotides agree with TRBD1. The CDR3 runs to 15 residues. V was clipped by 4 bases and J by 2 bases; unmatched bases: 2. The CDR3 is CASSWGQGNTGELFF. The CDR3 DNA reads TGTGCCAGCAGTTGGGGACAGGGCAACACCGGGGAGCTGTTTTTT.

The chain combines TRBV3-1 with TRBJ2-5, with no clear D. V was shortened by 4 bases and J by 5 bases, with 20 bases between the two germline ends. Looked up from germline, CDR1 is LGHDT and CDR2 is YNNKEL (reference sequence). The CDR3 extends over 16 amino acids. DNA of the CDR3: TGTGCCAGCAGCCGCGAGATCAGCAGTTCGGCGGAGACCCAGTACTTC. It codes for CASSREISSSAETQYF.

This chain uses TRBV12-3 or TRBV12-4 with TRBJ2-5; 11 bases fit TRBD2. The length of the CDR3 is 16 residues. V lost 6 bases, J lost 4 bases, and 10 bases stayed unmatched. CDR3 coding DNA: TGTGCCAGCAGCAGGGGACTAGCGGATGAGGCAGAGACCCAGTACTTC. Its protein is CASSRGLADEAETQYF.

The genes are TRBV5-1 and TRBJ1-4; 7 bases are shared with TRBD1. CDR3 size: 16 residues. CDR1 is SGHRS, CDR2 YFSETQ, per germline. V shed 0 bases and J 3 bases; nucleotides not matched to a gene: 5. The CDR3, as DNA: TGCGCCAGCAGCTTGGCCCCCGGGACAGCTAATGAAAAACTGTTTTTT. Its translation is CASSLAPGTANEKLFF.

The chain links TRBV5-1 to TRBJ2-1; 9 bases fit TRBD2. The V gene's germline CDR1 is SGHRS and CDR2 YFSETQ. The length of the CDR3 is 15 residues. V gave up 3 bases and J gave up 10 bases; unmatched junction bases: 11. CDR3 amino acids: CASSSLAGPMGEQFF. Here the CDR3 DNA reads TGCGCCAGCAGCTCACTAGCGGGCCCGATGGGGGAGCAGTTCTTC.

V gene TRBV10-1 combines with J gene TRBJ1-5; 9 nucleotides match TRBD1. Looked up from germline, CDR1 is WNHNN and CDR2 is SYGVQD (reference sequence). CDR3 length: 11 amino acids. The ends lost 6 bases at V and 14 bases at J; junction bases unmatched: 5. CDR3: CASSQDRGEHF. CDR3 coding DNA: TGCGCCAGCAGCCAGGACAGGGGAGAGCATTTT.

In DNA form, the CDR3 reads TGTGCCAGCAGCCGACGTGGGGGCTCGGACACTGAAGCTTTCTTT. Translation gives CASSRRGGSDTEAFF. The rearrangement uses TRBV7-2 and TRBJ1-1; tentatively, D is TRBD1 (6 bases). CDR1 is SGHTA, CDR2 FQGNSA, per germline. V lost 5 bases to trimming and J lost 3 bases, with 16 bases between them. This CDR3 has 15 amino acids. Supplemented by reference TRBV7-2 and TRBJ1-1, the full variable domain reads GAGVSQSPSNKVTEKGKDVELRCDPISGHTALYWYRQSLGQGLEFLIYFQGNSAPDKSGLPSDRFSAERTGGSVSTLTIQRTQQEDSAVYLCASSRRGGSDTEAFFGQGTRLTVV.

This sequence joins TRBV4-1 and TRBJ2-1; no reliable D call. V lost 4 bases and J 0 bases, leaving 13 bases between the germline ends. Germline V gives CDR1 MGHRA, CDR2 YSYEKL. This CDR3 has 16 residues. DNA for the CDR3: TGCGCCAGCAGCCCCCCTCCGGCAAGCTCCTACAATGAGCAGTTCTTC. It codes for CASSPPPASSYNEQFF.

In its sample, this clonotype was seen many times. This sequence joins TRBV7-2 and TRBJ2-5; tentative D call: TRBD2 (5 bases). The CDR3 is 14 residues long. The germline CDR1 and CDR2 sequences are SGHTA and FQGNSA. Trimming left V 2 bases short and J 2 bases short, with 9 bases between. This CDR3 is CASSLLAGQETQYF. The CDR3 coding sequence is TGTGCCAGCAGCTTATTGGCGGGTCAAGAGACCCAGTACTTC.

The CDR3 is CASSPRTGFYEQYF. In DNA, the CDR3 is TGTGCCAGCTCCCCCAGGACCGGGTTCTACGAGCAGTACTTC. The chain employs TRBV18 and TRBJ2-7, with D hard to call. Germline lookup yields CDR1 KGHSH and CDR2 LQKENI. V was trimmed by 6 bases and J by 3 bases, leaving 15 bases between them. The CDR3 spans 14 residues.

The table lists this clonotype with many counts. This chain joins TRBV9 and TRBJ2-1; D gene ambiguous. This CDR3 contains 12 residues. Trimming left V 4 bases short and J 4 bases short, with 6 bases between. The germline V gene has CDR1 SGDLS and CDR2 YYNGEE. The CDR3 here is CASSTLYNEQFF. CDR3 in DNA: TGTGCCAGCAGCACCCTATACAATGAGCAGTTCTTC.

The chain combines TRBV12-3 or TRBV12-4 with TRBJ1-4, with a tentative D call TRBD1 (6 bases). The CDR3 sequence is 14 residues long. V was shortened by 2 bases and J by 7 bases, with 11 bases between the two germline ends. The CDR3 DNA is TGTGCCAGCAGTTTAAGGGGAGGGGGTGAAAAACTGTTTTTT. Residues: CASSLRGGGEKLFF.

This chain links TRBV11-3 with TRBJ2-2, with D perhaps assigned TRBD1 or TRBD2 (5 bases each). Germline values: CDR1 SGHNT, CDR2 YENEEA. The CDR3 consists of 14 residues. The V end lost 1 base, the J end lost 6 bases, and 9 bases lay between the germline ends. The CDR3 region has the DNA TGTGCCAGCAGCTTAGGAGGGGTGGCCGGGGAGCTGTTTTTT. It is translated as CASSLGGVAGELFF. The whole variable domain, filled in from reference TRBV11-3 and TRBJ2-2, reads EAGVVQSPRYKIIEKKQPVAFWCNPISGHNTLYWYLQNLGQGPELLIRYENEEAVDDSQLPKDRFSAERLKGVDSTLKIQPAELGDSAVYLCASSLGGVAGELFFGEGSRLTVL.

This clonotype was observed many times. This chain joins TRBV7-8 and TRBJ1-5; D gene uncertain. Germline CDR1 reads SGHVS; CDR2 reads FQNEAQ. The CDR3 is 13 residues long. Trimming took 1 base from V and 5 from J, leaving 6 bases between them. Here the CDR3 reads CASSLGTDQPQHF. Written as DNA, the CDR3 is TGTGCCAGCAGCTTAGGGACGGATCAGCCCCAGCATTTT. Filled out from reference TRBV7-8 and TRBJ1-5, the complete variable domain reads GAGVSQSPRYKVAKRGQDVALRCDPISGHVSLFWYQQALGQGPEFLTYFQNEAQLDKSGLPSDRFFAERPEGSVSTLKIQRTQQEDSAVYLCASSLGTDQPQHFGDGTRLSIL.

The rearrangement uses TRBV3-1 and TRBJ2-4; the match to TRBD2 covers 11 bases. Germline lookup yields CDR1 LGHDT and CDR2 YNNKEL (reference sequence). The CDR3 runs 16 residues. The trim removed 3 bases at V and 4 bases at J, leaving 5 bases unmatched. CDR3 residues: CASSQATSGGKNIQYF. The CDR3 nucleotides are TGTGCCAGCAGCCAGGCAACTAGCGGGGGTAAAAACATTCAGTACTTC. The complete variable domain, with remaining parts taken from reference TRBV3-1 and TRBJ2-4, reads DTAVSQTPKYLVTQMGNDKSIKCEQNLGHDTMYWYKQDSKKFLKIMFSYNNKELIINETVPNRFSPKSPDKAHLNLHINSLELGDSAVYFCASSQATSGGKNIQYFGAGTRLSVL.

The chain joins TRBV5-4 to TRBJ1-2; 9 nucleotides align to TRBD1. V lost 3 bases and J lost 2; bases outside the gene matches: 11. The CDR3 loop spans 17 amino acids. Germline loops: CDR1 SGHNT, CDR2 YYREEE (reference sequence). CDR3 nucleotides: TGTGCCAGCAGCTCACCGGGACAGGGTTCGGCCAACTATGGCTACACCTTC. This translates into CASSSPGQGSANYGYTF. Full variable domain (remainder filled in from reference TRBV5-4 and TRBJ1-2): ETGVTQSPTHLIKTRGQQVTLRCSSQSGHNTVSWYQQALGQGPQFIFQYYREEENGRGNFPPRFSGLQFPNYSSELNVNALELDDSALYLCASSSPGQGSANYGYTFGSGTRLTVV.

The chain has TRBV7-9 and TRBJ2-2, with 7 bases aligning to TRBD1. V lost 4 bases, J lost 3 bases, and 8 bases stayed unmatched. The CDR3 totals 16 residues. CDR1 and CDR2 (germline): SEHNR, FQNEAQ (reference sequence). DNA for the CDR3: TGTGCCAGCAGCTCACCCGGGACAGCCTACACCGGGGAGCTGTTTTTT. It yields the protein CASSSPGTAYTGELFF.

With regard to this clonotype: The CDR3 end shows no conserved phenylalanine or tryptophan, and so a read error is likely. The DNA is left out, because the CDR3 cannot be placed on it with certainty; the CDR3 is given as TCRdb lists it. The V call is TRBV6-4, the J call TRBJ1-2; the table's D gene call, TRBD1, was not cross checked with the DNA. The CDR3 is 11 residues long, counting both termini. Germline loops: CDR1 MRHNA, CDR2 SNTAGT. CDR3 sequence: CATAGQGGLMA.

As DNA, the CDR3 is TGTGCCAGCAGTCAAGTCTGGATGCAGGCTTTCTTT. It is translated as CASSQVWMQAFF. The chain joins TRBV2 to TRBJ1-1, with D unresolved. The CDR3 totals 12 residues. Germline V CDR1 and CDR2: SNHLY, FYNNEI. Trimming cost V 5 bases and J 11 bases, with 15 bases left between them.

This chain links TRBV25-1 with TRBJ2-3; unclear D gene. Germline CDR1 is MGHDK and CDR2 is SYGVNS. The CDR3 contains 16 residues. Trimming cost V 3 bases and J 4 bases, with 17 bases left between them. CDR3 nucleotide sequence: TGTGCCAGCAGTGAGTCAGGCCCCACGTGGGCAGATACGCAGTATTTT. Its translation: CASSESGPTWADTQYF.